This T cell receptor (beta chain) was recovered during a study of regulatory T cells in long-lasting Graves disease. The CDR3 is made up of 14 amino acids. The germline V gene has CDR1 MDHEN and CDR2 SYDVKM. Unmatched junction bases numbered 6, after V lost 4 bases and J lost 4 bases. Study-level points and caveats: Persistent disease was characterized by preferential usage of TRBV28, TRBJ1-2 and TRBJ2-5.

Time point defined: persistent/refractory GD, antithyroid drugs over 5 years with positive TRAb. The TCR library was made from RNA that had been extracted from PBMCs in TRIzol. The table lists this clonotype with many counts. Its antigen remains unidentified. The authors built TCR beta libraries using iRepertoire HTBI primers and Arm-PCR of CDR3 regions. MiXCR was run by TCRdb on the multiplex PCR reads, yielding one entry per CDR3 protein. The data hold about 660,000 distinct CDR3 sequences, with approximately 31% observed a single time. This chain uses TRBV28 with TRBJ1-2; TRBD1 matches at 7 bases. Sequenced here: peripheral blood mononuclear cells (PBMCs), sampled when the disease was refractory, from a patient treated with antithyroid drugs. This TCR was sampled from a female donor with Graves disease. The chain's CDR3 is CASSSRDSSYGYTF. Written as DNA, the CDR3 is TGTGCCAGCAGTTCCAGGGACAGCTCCTATGGCTACACCTTC.